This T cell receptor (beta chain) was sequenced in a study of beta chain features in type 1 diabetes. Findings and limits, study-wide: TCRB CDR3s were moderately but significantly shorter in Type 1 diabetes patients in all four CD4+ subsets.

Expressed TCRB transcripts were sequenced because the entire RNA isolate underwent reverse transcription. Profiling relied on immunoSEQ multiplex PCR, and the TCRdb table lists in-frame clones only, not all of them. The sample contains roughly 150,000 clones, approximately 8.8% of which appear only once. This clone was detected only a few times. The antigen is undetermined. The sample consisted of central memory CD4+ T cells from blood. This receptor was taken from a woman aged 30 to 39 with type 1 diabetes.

In nucleotides, the CDR3 is TGTGCCTGGAGGGGGCAACAGGGCTTACTTAACACTGAAGCTTTCTTT. Translation: CAWRGQQGLLNTEAFF. The gene calls are TRBV30 and TRBJ1-1; tentatively, D is TRBD1 (6 bases). CDR1 is GTSNPN, CDR2 SVGIG, per germline (reference sequence). The CDR3 sequence is 16 residues long. V was trimmed by 3 bases and J by 2 bases, leaving 19 bases between them.